This T cell receptor beta chain derives from a study of blood T cell repertoires in COVID-19. This clone was counted once. Germline CDR1 reads GTSNPN; CDR2 reads SVGIG (reference sequence). The CDR3 loop spans 13 amino acids. Trimming took 0 bases from V and 7 from J, leaving 12 bases between them. Libraries were prepared by immunoSEQ multiplex PCR; TCRdb keeps only in-frame clonotypes and omits some of them. The table lists 300,000 to 350,000 clones, about 87% of them singletons. The sequence came from a man younger than 40 who had recovered from COVID-19. The chain joins TRBV30 to TRBJ1-2; D ambiguous. The specimen sequenced was PBMCs or T cells enriched from blood (not recorded which). This CDR3 is CAWSVSRAGGYTF. The CDR3 nucleotides are TGTGCCTGGAGTGTTTCACGAGCTGGTGGCTACACCTTC.